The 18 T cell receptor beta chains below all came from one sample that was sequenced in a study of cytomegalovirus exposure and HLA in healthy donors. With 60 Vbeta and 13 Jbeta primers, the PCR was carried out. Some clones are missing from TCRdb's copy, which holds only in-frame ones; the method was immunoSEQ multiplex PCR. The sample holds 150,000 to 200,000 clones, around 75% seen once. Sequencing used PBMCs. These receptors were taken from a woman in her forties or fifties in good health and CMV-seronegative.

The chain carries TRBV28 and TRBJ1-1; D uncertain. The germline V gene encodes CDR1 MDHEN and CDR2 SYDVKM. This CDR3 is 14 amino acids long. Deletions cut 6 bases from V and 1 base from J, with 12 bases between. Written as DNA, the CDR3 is TGTGCCAGCAGCCGGGTGCTCGGGAACACTGAAGCTTTCTTT. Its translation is CASSRVLGNTEAFF. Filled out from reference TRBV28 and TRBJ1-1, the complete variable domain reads DVKVTQSSRYLVKRTGEKVFLECVQDMDHENMFWYRQDPGLGLRLIYFSYDVKMKEKGDIPEGYSVSREKKERFSLILESASTNQTSMYLCASSRVLGNTEAFFGQGTRLTVV.

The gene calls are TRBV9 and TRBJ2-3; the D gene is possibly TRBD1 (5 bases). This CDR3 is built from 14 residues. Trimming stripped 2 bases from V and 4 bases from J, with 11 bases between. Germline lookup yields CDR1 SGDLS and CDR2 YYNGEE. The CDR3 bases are TGTGCCAGCAGCGTGGGGCAAAAGTCAGATACGCAGTATTTT. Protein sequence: CASSVGQKSDTQYF.

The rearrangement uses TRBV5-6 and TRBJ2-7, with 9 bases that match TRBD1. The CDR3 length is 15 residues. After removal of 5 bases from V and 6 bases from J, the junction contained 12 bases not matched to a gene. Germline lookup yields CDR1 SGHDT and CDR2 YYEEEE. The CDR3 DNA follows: TGTGCCAGCAGTTACACAGGGGGCACGGTTGCCGAGCAGTACTTC. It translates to CASSYTGGTVAEQYF.

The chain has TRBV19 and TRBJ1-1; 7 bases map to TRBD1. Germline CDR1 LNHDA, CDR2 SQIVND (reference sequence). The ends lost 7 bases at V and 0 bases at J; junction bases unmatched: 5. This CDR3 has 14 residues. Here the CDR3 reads CASIPGQMNTEAFF. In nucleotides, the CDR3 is TGTGCCAGTATCCCGGGACAGATGAACACTGAAGCTTTCTTT.

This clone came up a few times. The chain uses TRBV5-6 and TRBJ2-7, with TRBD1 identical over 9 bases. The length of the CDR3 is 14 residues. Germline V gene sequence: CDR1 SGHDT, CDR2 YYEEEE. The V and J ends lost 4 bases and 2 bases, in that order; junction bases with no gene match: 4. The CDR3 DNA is TGTGCCAGCAGCCCTGGGACAGGGCCCTACGAGCAGTACTTC. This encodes CASSPGTGPYEQYF.

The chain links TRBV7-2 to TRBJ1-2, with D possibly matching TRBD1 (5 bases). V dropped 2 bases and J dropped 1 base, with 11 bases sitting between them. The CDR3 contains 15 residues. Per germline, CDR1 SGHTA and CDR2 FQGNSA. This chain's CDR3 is CASSLSGTINYGYTF. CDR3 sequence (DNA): TGTGCCAGCAGCTTATCAGGGACTATTAACTATGGCTACACCTTC.

The CDR3 bases are TGCGCCAGCAGCTTAAGCGGGACCCTTTACGAGCAGTACTTC. This encodes CASSLSGTLYEQYF. J is TRBJ2-7 and V is TRBV5-1; 7 bases agree with TRBD2. CDR1 is SGHRS and CDR2 is YFSETQ in the germline V gene. The junction had 6 bases not matched to a gene; V was cut back by 2 bases and J by 4 bases. The CDR3 extends over 14 amino acids.

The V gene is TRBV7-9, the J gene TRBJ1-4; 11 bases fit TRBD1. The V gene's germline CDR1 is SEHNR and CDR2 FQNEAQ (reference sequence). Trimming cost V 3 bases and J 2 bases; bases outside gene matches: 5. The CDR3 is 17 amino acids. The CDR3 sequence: CASSFIGQGATNEKLFF. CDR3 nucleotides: TGTGCCAGCAGCTTTATAGGACAGGGGGCCACTAATGAAAAACTGTTTTTT.

DNA of the CDR3: TGTGCCAGCAGCGTAGTTGGTAGCGGGGGGTACAATGAGCAGTTCTTC. Encoded protein: CASSVVGSGGYNEQFF. The chain is built from TRBV9 and TRBJ2-1, with TRBD2 identical over 10 bases. The germline CDR1 and CDR2 sequences are SGDLS and YYNGEE. J gave up 4 bases and V 0 bases, and 4 bases lay outside the gene matches. CDR3 length: 16 residues.

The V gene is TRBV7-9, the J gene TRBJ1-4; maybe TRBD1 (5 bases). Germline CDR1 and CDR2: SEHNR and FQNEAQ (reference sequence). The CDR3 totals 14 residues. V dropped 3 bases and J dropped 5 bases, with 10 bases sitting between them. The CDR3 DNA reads TGTGCCAGCAGCTTCTCCCAGGGAAATGAAAAACTGTTTTTT. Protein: CASSFSQGNEKLFF.

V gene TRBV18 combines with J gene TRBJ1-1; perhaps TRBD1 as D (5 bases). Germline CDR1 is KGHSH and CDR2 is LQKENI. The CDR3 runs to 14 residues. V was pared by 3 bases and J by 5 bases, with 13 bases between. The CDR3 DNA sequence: TGTGCCAGCTCACCCGCATGGGGGGGAACTGAAGCTTTCTTT. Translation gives CASSPAWGGTEAFF.

Written as DNA, the CDR3 is TGTGCCAGCAGCCAAGTGGGTTCGGTGCTAGCGGGAGGAACCGGGGAGCTGTTTTTT. Protein product: CASSQVGSVLAGGTGELFF. This chain uses TRBV4-2 with TRBJ2-2, with 11 bases matching TRBD2. This CDR3 region has 19 residues. The junction had 12 bases not matched to a gene; V was cut back by 1 base and J by 5 bases. Germline V lookup: CDR1 LGHNA, CDR2 YNFKEQ.

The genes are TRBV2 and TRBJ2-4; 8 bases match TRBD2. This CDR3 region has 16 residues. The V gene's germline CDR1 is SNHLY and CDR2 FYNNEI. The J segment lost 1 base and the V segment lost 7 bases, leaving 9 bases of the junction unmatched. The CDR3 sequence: CASMRGAGGAKNIQYF. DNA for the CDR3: TGTGCCAGCATGCGGGGGGCAGGTGGGGCCAAAAACATTCAGTACTTC.

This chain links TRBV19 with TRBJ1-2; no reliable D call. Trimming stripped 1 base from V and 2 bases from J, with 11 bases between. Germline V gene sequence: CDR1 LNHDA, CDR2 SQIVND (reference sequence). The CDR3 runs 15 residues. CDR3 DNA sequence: TGTGCCAGTAGTATAGGCCAGACGGGGAACTATGGCTACACCTTC. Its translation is CASSIGQTGNYGYTF.

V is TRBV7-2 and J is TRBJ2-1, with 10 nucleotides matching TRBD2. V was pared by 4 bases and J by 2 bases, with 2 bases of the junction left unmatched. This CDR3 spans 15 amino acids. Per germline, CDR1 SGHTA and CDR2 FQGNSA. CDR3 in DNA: TGTGCCAGCAGCTCCCTAGCGGGGGCCTACAATGAGCAGTTCTTC. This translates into CASSSLAGAYNEQFF.

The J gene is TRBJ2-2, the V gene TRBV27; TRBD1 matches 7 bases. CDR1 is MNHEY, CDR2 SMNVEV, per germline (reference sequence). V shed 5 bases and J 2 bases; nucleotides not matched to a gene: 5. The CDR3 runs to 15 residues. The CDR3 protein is CASSPRQGNTGELFF. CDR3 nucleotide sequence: TGTGCCAGCAGTCCTCGACAGGGAAACACCGGGGAGCTGTTTTTT.

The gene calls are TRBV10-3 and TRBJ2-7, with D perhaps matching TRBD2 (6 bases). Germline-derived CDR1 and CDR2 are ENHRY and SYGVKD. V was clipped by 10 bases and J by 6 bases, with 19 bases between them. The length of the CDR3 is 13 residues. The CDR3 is CATRWGEPSEQYF. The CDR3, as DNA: TGTGCCACCCGGTGGGGGGAACCTTCCGAGCAGTACTTC.

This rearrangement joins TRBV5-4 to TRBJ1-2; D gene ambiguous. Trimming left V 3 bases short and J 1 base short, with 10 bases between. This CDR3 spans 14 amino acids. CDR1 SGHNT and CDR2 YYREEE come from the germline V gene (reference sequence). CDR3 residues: CASSYKAGNYGYTF. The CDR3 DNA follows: TGTGCCAGCAGCTATAAGGCGGGTAACTATGGCTACACCTTC. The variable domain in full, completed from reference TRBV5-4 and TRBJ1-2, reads ETGVTQSPTHLIKTRGQQVTLRCSSQSGHNTVSWYQQALGQGPQFIFQYYREEENGRGNFPPRFSGLQFPNYSSELNVNALELDDSALYLCASSYKAGNYGYTFGSGTRLTVV.